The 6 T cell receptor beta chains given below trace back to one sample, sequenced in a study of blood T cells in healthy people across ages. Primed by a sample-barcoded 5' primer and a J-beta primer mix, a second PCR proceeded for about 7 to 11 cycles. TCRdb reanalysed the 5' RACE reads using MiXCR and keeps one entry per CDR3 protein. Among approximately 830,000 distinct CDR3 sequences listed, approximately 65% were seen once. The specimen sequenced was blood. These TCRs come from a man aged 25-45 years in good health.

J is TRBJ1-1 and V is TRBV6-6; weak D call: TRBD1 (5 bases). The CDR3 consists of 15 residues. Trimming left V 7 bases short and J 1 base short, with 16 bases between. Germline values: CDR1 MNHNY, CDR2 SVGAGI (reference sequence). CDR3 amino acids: CASNPKGHSNTEAFF. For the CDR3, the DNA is TGTGCCAGCAACCCAAAAGGACACTCGAACACTGAAGCTTTCTTT.

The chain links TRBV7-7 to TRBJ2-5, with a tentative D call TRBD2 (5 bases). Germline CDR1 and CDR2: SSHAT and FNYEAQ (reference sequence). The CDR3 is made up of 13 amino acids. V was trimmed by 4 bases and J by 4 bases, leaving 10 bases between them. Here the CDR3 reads CASSSGVRETQYF. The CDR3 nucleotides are TGTGCCAGCAGCTCCGGGGTCCGAGAGACCCAGTACTTC. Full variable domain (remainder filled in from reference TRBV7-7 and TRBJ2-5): GAGVSQSPRYKVTKRGQDVTLRCDPISSHATLYWYQQALGQGPEFLTYFNYEAQPDKSGLPSDRFSAERPEGSISTLTIQRTEQRDSAMYRCASSSGVRETQYFGPGTRLLVL.

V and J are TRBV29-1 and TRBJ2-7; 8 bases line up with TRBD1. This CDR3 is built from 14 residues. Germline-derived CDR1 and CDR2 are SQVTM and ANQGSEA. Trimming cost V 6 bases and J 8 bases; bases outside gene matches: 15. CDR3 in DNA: TGCAGCGTCCAAGGACAGGGAGGCCTACGCAAGCAGTACTTC. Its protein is CSVQGQGGLRKQYF.

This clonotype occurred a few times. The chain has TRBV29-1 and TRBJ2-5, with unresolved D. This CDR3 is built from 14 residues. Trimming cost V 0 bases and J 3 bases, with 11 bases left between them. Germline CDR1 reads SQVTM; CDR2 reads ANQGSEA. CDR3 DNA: TGCAGCGTTGAAGATCTAGGCAGCAAAGAGACCCAGTACTTC. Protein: CSVEDLGSKETQYF.

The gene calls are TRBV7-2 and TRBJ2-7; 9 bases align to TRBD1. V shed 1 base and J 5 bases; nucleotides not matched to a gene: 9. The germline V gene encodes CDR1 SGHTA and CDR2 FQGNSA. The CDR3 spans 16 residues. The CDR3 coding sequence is TGTGCCAGCAGCTTAGTACTTAGGACAGGGGACCACGAGCAGTACTTC. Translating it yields CASSLVLRTGDHEQYF.

CDR3 bases: TGCGCCAGCAGCTTGGAACAGGCGGGGGGGCCGTACGAGCAGTACTTC. It specifies CASSLEQAGGPYEQYF. The chain carries TRBV5-1 and TRBJ2-7; 9 bases are a match to TRBD2. CDR1 is SGHRS, CDR2 YFSETQ, per germline. This CDR3 spans 16 amino acids. V dropped 0 bases and J dropped 4; count of bases not matched to a gene: 8.